This T cell receptor (beta chain) appears in the sequencing data of a study of T cell responses to AZD1222 COVID-19 vaccine. A few counts support this clone. One junction end disagrees with the germline gene, perhaps due to a read error. Profiling relied on immunoSEQ multiplex PCR, and the TCRdb table lists in-frame clones only, not all of them. Of around 80,000 clones listed, roughly four fifths were seen once; the top ten hold 1.3%. The TCR originated in an adult who received the AZD1222 COVID-19 vaccine. The sequenced sample was peripheral blood, obtained 28 days after the second AZD1222 dose.

The CDR3 spells CASSPQVRVLF. CDR3 bases: TGTGCCAGCAGCCCCCAGGTGCGGGTGCTCTTC. V usage is TRBV7-9 and J usage is TRBJ2-1; D possibly corresponds to TRBD2 (5 bases). The CDR3 is made up of 11 amino acids. The germline gives CDR1 SEHNR, CDR2 FQNEAQ (reference sequence).